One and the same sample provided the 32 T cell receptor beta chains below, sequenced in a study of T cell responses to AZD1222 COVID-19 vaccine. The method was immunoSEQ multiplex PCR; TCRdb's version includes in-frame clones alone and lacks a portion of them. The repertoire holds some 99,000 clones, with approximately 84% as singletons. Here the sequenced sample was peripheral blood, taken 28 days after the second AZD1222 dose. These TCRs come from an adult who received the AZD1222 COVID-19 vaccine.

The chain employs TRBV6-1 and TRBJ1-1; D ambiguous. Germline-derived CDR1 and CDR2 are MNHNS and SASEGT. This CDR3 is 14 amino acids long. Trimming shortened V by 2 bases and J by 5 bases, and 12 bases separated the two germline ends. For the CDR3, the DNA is TGTGCCAGCAGTGAAAGTACTAGTAGGACTGAAGCTTTCTTT. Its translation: CASSESTSRTEAFF.

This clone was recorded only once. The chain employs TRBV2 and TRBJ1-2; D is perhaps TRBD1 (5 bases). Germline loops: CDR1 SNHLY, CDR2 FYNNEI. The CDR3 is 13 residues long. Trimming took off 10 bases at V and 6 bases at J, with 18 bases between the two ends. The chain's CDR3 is CAIEGSNEDGYTF. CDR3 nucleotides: TGTGCCATAGAGGGGAGTAACGAGGATGGCTACACCTTC.

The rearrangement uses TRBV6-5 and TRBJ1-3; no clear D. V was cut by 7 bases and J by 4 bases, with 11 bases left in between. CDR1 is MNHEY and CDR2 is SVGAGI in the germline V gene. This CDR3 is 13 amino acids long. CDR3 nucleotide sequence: TGTGCCAGCAAAGTAATTTCCGGAAACACCATATATTTT. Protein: CASKVISGNTIYF.

The CDR3 nucleotides read TGTGCCAGCAGCTTATCGGGGGAGACCCAGTACTTC. This sequence encodes CASSLSGETQYF. The J gene is TRBJ2-5, the V gene TRBV7-3, with a weak D call TRBD2 (5 bases). V was cut by 2 bases and J by 5 bases, with 6 bases left in between. Germline V gives CDR1 SGHTA, CDR2 FQGTGA. The CDR3 contains 12 residues. Full variable domain (remainder filled in from reference TRBV7-3 and TRBJ2-5): GAGVSQTPSNKVTEKGKYVELRCDPISGHTALYWYRQSLGQGPEFLIYFQGTGAADDSGLPNDRFFAVRPEGSVSTLKIQRTERGDSAVYLCASSLSGETQYFGPGTRLLVL.

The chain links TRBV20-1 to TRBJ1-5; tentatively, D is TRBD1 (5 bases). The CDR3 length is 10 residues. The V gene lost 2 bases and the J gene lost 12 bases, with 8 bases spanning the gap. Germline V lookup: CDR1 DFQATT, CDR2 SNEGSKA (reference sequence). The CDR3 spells CSARWGRQHF. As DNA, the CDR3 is TGCAGTGCTAGATGGGGACGCCAGCATTTT.

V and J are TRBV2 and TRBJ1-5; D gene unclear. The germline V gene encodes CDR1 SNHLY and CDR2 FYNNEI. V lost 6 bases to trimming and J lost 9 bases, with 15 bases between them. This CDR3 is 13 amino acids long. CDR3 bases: TGTGCCAGCAGCTTCCTGGTTCTGCGGCCCCAGCATTTT. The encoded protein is CASSFLVLRPQHF.

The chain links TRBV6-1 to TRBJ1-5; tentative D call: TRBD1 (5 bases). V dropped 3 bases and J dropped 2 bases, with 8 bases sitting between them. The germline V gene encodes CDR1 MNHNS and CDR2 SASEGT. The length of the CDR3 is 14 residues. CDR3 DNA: TGTGCCAGCAGTGATAGGGGAGGCAATCAGCCCCAGCATTTT. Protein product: CASSDRGGNQPQHF.

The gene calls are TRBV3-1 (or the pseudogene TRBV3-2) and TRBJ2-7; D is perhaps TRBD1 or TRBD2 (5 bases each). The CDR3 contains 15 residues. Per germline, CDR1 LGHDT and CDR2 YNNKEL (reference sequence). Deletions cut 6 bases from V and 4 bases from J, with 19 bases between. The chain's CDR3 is CASSRSGGYSYEQYF. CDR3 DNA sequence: TGTGCCAGCAGTAGATCTGGGGGATACTCTTACGAGCAGTACTTC.

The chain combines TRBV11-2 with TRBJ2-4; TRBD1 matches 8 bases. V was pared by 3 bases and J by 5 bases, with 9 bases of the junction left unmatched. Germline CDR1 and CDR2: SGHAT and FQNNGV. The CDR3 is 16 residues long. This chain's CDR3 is CASSFWTQGAENIQYF. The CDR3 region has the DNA TGTGCCAGCAGCTTTTGGACCCAGGGGGCGGAAAACATTCAGTACTTC.

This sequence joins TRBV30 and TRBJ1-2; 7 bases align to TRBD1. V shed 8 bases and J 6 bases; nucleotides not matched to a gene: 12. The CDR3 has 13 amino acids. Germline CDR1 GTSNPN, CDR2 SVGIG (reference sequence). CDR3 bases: TGTGCCCATGGACGCGGGACAGTAGATGGCTACACCTTC. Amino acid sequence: CAHGRGTVDGYTF. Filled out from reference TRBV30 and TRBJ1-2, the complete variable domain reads SQTIHQWPATLVQPVGSPLSLECTVEGTSNPNLYWYRQAAGRGLQLLFYSVGIGQISSEVPQNLSASRPQDRQFILSSKKLLLSDSGFYLCAHGRGTVDGYTFGSGTRLTVV.

The CDR3 region is CASSQVGNSPLHF. The DNA of the CDR3 is TGTGCCAGCAGCCAAGTGGGAAATTCACCCCTCCACTTT. V gene TRBV3-1 (or the pseudogene TRBV3-2) combines with J gene TRBJ1-6; D remains unclear. Looked up from germline, CDR1 is LGHDT and CDR2 is YNNKEL (reference sequence). The V end was cut by 1 base, the J end by 7 bases, with 5 bases between. The CDR3 consists of 13 residues.

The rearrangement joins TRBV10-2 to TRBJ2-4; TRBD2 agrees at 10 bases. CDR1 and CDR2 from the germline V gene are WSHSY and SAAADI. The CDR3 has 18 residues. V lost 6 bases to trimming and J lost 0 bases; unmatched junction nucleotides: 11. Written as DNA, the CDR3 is TGCGCCAGCAGGTTAGGTCCTAGCGGGGGCCTAGCCAAAAACATTCAGTACTTC. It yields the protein CASRLGPSGGLAKNIQYF.

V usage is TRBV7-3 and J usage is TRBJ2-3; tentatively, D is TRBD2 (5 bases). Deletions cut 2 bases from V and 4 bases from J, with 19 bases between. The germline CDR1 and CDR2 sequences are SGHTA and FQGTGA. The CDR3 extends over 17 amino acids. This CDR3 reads CASSLAGPPGKPDTQYF. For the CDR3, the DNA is TGTGCCAGCAGCTTAGCGGGTCCCCCTGGGAAGCCAGATACGCAGTATTTT.

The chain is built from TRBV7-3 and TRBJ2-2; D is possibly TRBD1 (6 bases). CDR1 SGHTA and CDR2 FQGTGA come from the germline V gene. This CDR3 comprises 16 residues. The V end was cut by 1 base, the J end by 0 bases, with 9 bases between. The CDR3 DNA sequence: TGTGCCAGCAGCTTAAACAGGGACCCGAACACCGGGGAGCTGTTTTTT. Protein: CASSLNRDPNTGELFF.

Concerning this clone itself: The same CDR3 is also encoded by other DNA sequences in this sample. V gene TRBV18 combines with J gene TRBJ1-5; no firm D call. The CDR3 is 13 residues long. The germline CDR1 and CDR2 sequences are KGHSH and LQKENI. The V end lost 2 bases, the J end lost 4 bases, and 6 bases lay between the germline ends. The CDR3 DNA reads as TGTGCCAGCTCACCAGGGGAGAATCAGCCCCAGCATTTT. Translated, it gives CASSPGENQPQHF. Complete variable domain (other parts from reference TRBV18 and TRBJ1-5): NAGVMQNPRHLVRRRGQEARLRCSPMKGHSHVYWYRQLPEEGLKFMVYLQKENIIDESGMPKERFSAEFPKEGPSILRIQQVVRGDSAAYFCASSPGENQPQHFGDGTRLSIL.

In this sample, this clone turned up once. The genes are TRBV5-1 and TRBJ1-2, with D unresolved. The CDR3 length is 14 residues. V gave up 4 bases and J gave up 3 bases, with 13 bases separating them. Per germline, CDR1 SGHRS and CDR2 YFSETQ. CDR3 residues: CASSLSQGDYGYTF. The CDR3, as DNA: TGCGCCAGCAGCCTTTCGCAAGGAGACTATGGCTACACCTTC.

The CDR3 loop reads CASSTGQGAHNSPLHF. CDR3 DNA: TGTGCCAGTAGTACGGGACAGGGGGCGCATAATTCACCCCTCCACTTT. The V call is TRBV19, the J call TRBJ1-6, with 12 bases lining up with TRBD1. CDR3 length: 16 amino acids. Germline CDR1 and CDR2: LNHDA and SQIVND (reference sequence). Trimming at V came to 4 bases and at J to 5 bases, leaving 3 bases not matched to a gene.

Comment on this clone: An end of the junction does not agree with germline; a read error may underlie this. CDR3 nucleotide sequence: TGTGCCAGCAGCCTAACAGGGGGCCTGTACAATGAGCAGTTCTTC. As protein: CASSLTGGLYNEQFF. This rearrangement joins TRBV7-3 to TRBJ2-1, with 9 nucleotides matching TRBD1. The CDR3 is made up of 15 amino acids. Germline V gene data show CDR1 as SGHTA and CDR2 as FQGTGA.

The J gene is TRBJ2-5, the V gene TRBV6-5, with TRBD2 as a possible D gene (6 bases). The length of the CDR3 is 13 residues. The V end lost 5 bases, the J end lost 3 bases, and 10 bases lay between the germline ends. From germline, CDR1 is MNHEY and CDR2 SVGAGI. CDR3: CASSPTGEETQYF. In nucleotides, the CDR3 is TGTGCCAGCAGTCCTACGGGGGAAGAGACCCAGTACTTC.

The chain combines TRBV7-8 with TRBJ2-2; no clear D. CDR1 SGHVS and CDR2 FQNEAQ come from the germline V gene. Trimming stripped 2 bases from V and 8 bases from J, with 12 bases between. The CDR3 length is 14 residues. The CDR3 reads CASSLQSKPGELFF. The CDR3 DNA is TGTGCCAGCAGCTTACAGAGCAAACCAGGGGAGCTGTTTTTT. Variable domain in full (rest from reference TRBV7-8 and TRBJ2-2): GAGVSQSPRYKVAKRGQDVALRCDPISGHVSLFWYQQALGQGPEFLTYFQNEAQLDKSGLPSDRFFAERPEGSVSTLKIQRTQQEDSAVYLCASSLQSKPGELFFGEGSRLTVL.

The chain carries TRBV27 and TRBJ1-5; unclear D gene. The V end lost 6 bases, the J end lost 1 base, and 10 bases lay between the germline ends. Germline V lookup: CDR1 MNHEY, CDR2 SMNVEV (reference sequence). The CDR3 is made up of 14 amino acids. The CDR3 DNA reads TGTGCCAGCAGCCGGGCTTCCAGCAATCAGCCCCAGCATTTT. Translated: CASSRASSNQPQHF.

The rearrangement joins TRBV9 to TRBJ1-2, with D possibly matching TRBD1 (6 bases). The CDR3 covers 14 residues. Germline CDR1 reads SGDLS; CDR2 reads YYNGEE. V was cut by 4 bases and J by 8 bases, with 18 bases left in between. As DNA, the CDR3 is TGTGCCAGCAGCCCATGGGGGGGGCGTCGGGGCTACACCTTC. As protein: CASSPWGGRRGYTF.

CDR3 DNA sequence: TGTGCCAGCAGTGAAAACCCGTGGGGAGGGGCAGCTCAGCCCCAGCATTTT. Protein: CASSENPWGGAAQPQHF. J is TRBJ1-5 and V is TRBV6-1; perhaps TRBD1 as D (5 bases). CDR1 and CDR2 from the germline V gene are MNHNS and SASEGT. This CDR3 spans 17 amino acids. V was pared by 2 bases and J by 6 bases, with 20 bases between.

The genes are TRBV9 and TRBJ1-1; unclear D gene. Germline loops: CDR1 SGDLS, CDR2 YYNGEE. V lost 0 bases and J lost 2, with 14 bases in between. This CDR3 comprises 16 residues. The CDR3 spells CASSVVQLGDNTEAFF. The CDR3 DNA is TGTGCCAGCAGCGTAGTTCAACTGGGAGACAACACTGAAGCTTTCTTT.

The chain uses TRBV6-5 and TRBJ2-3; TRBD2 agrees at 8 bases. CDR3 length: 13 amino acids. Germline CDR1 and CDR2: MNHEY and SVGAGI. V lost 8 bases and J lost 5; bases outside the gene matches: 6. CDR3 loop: CASRLRGGDTQYF. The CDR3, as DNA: TGTGCCAGCCGGCTTCGGGGGGGAGATACGCAGTATTTT.

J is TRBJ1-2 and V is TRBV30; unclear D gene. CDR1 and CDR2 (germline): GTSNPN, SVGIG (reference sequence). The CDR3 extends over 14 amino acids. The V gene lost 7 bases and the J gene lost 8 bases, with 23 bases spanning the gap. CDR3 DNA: TGTGCCTCCCCCAGCCGTCCTCATAGTTACGGCTACACCTTC. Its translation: CASPSRPHSYGYTF.

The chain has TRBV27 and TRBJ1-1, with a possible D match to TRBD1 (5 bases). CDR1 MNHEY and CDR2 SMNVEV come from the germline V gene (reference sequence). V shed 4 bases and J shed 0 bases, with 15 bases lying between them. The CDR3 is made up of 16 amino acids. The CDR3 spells CASSSRTGYMNTEAFF. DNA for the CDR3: TGTGCCAGCAGTTCGCGTACAGGATACATGAACACTGAAGCTTTCTTT.

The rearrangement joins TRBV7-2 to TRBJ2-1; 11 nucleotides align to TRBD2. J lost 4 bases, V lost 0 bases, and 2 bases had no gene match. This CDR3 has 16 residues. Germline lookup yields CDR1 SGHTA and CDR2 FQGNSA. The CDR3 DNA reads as TGTGCCAGCAGCTTAGCGACTAGCGGGATTTACAATGAGCAGTTCTTC. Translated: CASSLATSGIYNEQFF.

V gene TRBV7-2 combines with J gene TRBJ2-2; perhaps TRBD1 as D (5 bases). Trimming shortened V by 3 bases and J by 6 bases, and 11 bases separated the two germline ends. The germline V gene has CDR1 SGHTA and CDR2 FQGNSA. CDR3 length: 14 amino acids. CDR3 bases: TGTGCCAGCAGCTTCCAACCGACAGCCGGGGAGCTGTTTTTT. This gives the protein CASSFQPTAGELFF.

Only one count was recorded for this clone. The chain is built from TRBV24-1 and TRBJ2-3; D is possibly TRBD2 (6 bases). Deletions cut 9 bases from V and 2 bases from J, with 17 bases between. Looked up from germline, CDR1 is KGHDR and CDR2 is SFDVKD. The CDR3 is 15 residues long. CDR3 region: CATALAGPFTDTQYF. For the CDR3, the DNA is TGTGCCACCGCGCTTGCGGGGCCTTTCACAGATACGCAGTATTTT.

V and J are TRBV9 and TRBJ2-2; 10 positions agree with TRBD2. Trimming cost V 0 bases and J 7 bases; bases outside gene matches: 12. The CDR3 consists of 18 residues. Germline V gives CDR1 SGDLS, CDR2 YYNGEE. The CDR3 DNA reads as TGTGCCAGCAGCGTAGGTGCTAGCGGGAGTTTGGTTGACGGGGAGCTGTTTTTT. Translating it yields CASSVGASGSLVDGELFF.

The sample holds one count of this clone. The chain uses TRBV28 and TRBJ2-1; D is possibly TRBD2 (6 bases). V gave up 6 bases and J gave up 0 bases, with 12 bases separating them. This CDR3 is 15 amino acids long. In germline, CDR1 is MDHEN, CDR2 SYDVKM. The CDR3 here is CASSPAGISYNEQFF. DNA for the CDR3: TGTGCCAGCAGCCCGGCGGGAATCTCCTACAATGAGCAGTTCTTC. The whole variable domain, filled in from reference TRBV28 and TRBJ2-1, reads DVKVTQSSRYLVKRTGEKVFLECVQDMDHENMFWYRQDPGLGLRLIYFSYDVKMKEKGDIPEGYSVSREKKERFSLILESASTNQTSMYLCASSPAGISYNEQFFGPGTRLTVL.